The 18 T cell receptor beta chains given below trace back to one sample, sequenced in a study of cytomegalovirus exposure and HLA in healthy donors. In the PCR, 60 Vbeta and 13 Jbeta primers were used. Sequencing was performed with immunoSEQ multiplex PCR; in TCRdb, only in-frame clones are kept and a portion is missing. The sample's table shows under 95,000 clones. Sequenced material: PBMCs. The receptors shown here come from a man between 18 and 29 years old in good health and CMV-seropositive.

The genes are TRBV28 and TRBJ2-2; 9 nucleotides line up with TRBD1. Per the germline V gene, CDR1 is MDHEN and CDR2 is SYDVKM. V trimming: 3 bases; J trimming: 9 bases; junction bases outside the gene matches: 14. The CDR3 extends over 17 amino acids. CDR3 sequence (DNA): TGTGCCAGCAGTTTCTTGGGGACAGGGTCGTTCTCAAGGGAGCTGTTTTTT. Amino acid sequence: CASSFLGTGSFSRELFF.

V gene TRBV2 combines with J gene TRBJ1-1, with D uncertain. Germline CDR1 SNHLY, CDR2 FYNNEI. This CDR3 is 12 amino acids long. V was pared by 7 bases and J by 5 bases, with 11 bases between. CDR3 DNA sequence: TGTGCCAGCACTATCTCGGGGACTGAAGCTTTCTTT. Amino acids: CASTISGTEAFF.

The rearrangement uses TRBV7-6 and TRBJ2-2, with D possibly matching TRBD2 (5 bases). Deletions cut 1 base from V and 4 bases from J, with 10 bases between. Germline CDR1 reads SGHVS; CDR2 reads FNYEAQ. The CDR3 has 15 residues. CDR3 coding DNA: TGTGCCAGCAGCTTAGAGGCGAGGGCCACCGGGGAGCTGTTTTTT. Encoded protein: CASSLEARATGELFF.

The genes are TRBV9 and TRBJ1-6; TRBD1 matches at 8 bases. In germline, CDR1 is SGDLS, CDR2 YYNGEE. The CDR3 is 15 amino acids. V lost 4 bases to trimming and J lost 8 bases; unmatched junction nucleotides: 8. CDR3 nucleotides: TGTGCCAGCAGCCCCCCGGACAGGGAGTATTCACCCCTCCACTTT. Its protein is CASSPPDREYSPLHF.

CDR3 sequence (DNA): TGTGCCAGCAGCCAGTCTGTCTCCTACGAGCAGTACTTC. Translated, it gives CASSQSVSYEQYF. The chain is built from TRBV4-2 and TRBJ2-7, with D unresolved. The CDR3 consists of 13 residues. V lost 3 bases and J lost 0, with 6 bases in between. From germline, CDR1 is LGHNA and CDR2 YNFKEQ.

The chain joins TRBV5-4 to TRBJ1-6; 9 bases are shared with TRBD1. J lost 5 bases, V lost 4 bases, and 1 base had no gene match. CDR1 is SGHNT and CDR2 is YYREEE in the germline V gene (reference sequence). The CDR3 consists of 14 residues. This CDR3 reads CASSRTGDNSPLHF. In DNA, the CDR3 is TGTGCCAGCAGCAGGACAGGGGATAATTCACCCCTCCACTTT.

This chain uses TRBV19 with TRBJ2-5; perhaps TRBD1 as D (7 bases). This CDR3 is 15 amino acids long. Germline CDR1 LNHDA, CDR2 SQIVND (reference sequence). V was pared by 1 base and J by 4 bases, with 13 bases between. The CDR3 DNA follows: TGTGCCAGTAGTATAGTCGGAGGGGGCTCAGAGACCCAGTACTTC. Its translation is CASSIVGGGSETQYF.

The chain joins TRBV15 to TRBJ2-3; 12 bases are a match to TRBD2. Germline-derived CDR1 and CDR2 are LNHNV and YYDKDF (reference sequence). J gave up 2 bases and V 5 bases, and 11 bases lay outside the gene matches. The CDR3 contains 18 residues. CDR3 sequence: CATSLGGLAGGITDTQYF. In DNA form, the CDR3 reads TGTGCCACCAGCTTGGGGGGGCTAGCGGGGGGGATCACAGATACGCAGTATTTT.

The J gene is TRBJ1-3, the V gene TRBV2; D call uncertain. The CDR3 consists of 17 residues. The V end lost 1 base, the J end lost 0 bases, and 13 bases lay between the germline ends. Per germline, CDR1 SNHLY and CDR2 FYNNEI. The CDR3, as DNA: TGTGCCAGCAGTGAAGGCAGGCCCCTGAGCTCTGGAAACACCATATATTTT. Encoded protein: CASSEGRPLSSGNTIYF.

The V and J genes are TRBV5-1 and TRBJ2-2; tentatively, D is TRBD1 (6 bases). The V end lost 3 bases, the J end lost 3 bases, and 15 bases lay between the germline ends. The CDR3 covers 16 residues. Germline-derived CDR1 and CDR2 are SGHRS and YFSETQ. The CDR3 DNA is TGCGCCAGCAGCTCCCAGCCGGCAGGGGACACCGGGGAGCTGTTTTTT. Protein product: CASSSQPAGDTGELFF.

The CDR3: CASSEGVSVAYGYTF. The CDR3 DNA sequence: TGTGCCAGCAGTGAAGGGGTTAGTGTAGCCTATGGCTACACCTTC. The V call is TRBV6-1, the J call TRBJ1-2, with D hard to call. CDR1 is MNHNS and CDR2 is SASEGT in the germline V gene. The CDR3 runs 15 residues. V lost 1 base to trimming and J lost 4 bases, with 13 bases between them.

This chain uses TRBV5-8 with TRBJ1-4; 8 nucleotides align to TRBD1. CDR1 is SGHTS, CDR2 YDEGEE, per germline. The CDR3 extends over 18 amino acids. The ends lost 0 bases at V and 3 bases at J; junction bases unmatched: 10. As DNA, the CDR3 is TGTGCCAGCAGCTTGGGAGGACAGGGAGTAACGGCTAATGAAAAACTGTTTTTT. Its protein product is CASSLGGQGVTANEKLFF. The full variable domain, rest sourced from reference TRBV5-8 and TRBJ1-4, is EAGVTQSPTHLIKTRGQQATLRCSPISGHTSVYWYQQALGLGLQFLLWYDEGEERNRGNFPPRFSGRQFPNYSSELNVNALELEDSALYLCASSLGGQGVTANEKLFFGSGTQLSVL.

The gene calls are TRBV5-1 and TRBJ2-5; no clear D. CDR1 is SGHRS and CDR2 is YFSETQ in the germline V gene. V dropped 0 bases and J dropped 4 bases, with 10 bases sitting between them. This CDR3 has 14 amino acids. For the CDR3, the DNA is TGCGCCAGCAGCTTGGGGCAGGTAGTAGAGACCCAGTACTTC. The encoded protein is CASSLGQVVETQYF.

The CDR3 nucleotides are TGCAGCGTTGTGACTAGCGGGAGGACGAATCTGAACACCGGGGAGCTGTTTTTT. It translates to CSVVTSGRTNLNTGELFF. J is TRBJ2-2 and V is TRBV29-1; 13 nucleotides agree with TRBD2. Germline V gene sequence: CDR1 SQVTM, CDR2 ANQGSEA. The CDR3 spans 18 residues. The ends lost 4 bases at V and 1 base at J; junction bases unmatched: 9.

CDR3 DNA sequence: TGCAGTGGCCCGGTAAGCACTGAAGCTTTCTTT. This sequence encodes CSGPVSTEAFF. The chain recombines TRBV20-1 with TRBJ1-1; D remains unclear. In germline, CDR1 is DFQATT, CDR2 SNEGSKA (reference sequence). The CDR3 sequence is 11 residues long. V lost 7 bases, J lost 4 bases, and 10 bases lay in between.

The chain employs TRBV5-1 and TRBJ1-2; 7 bases are a match to TRBD1. The trim removed 0 bases at V and 6 bases at J, leaving 8 bases unmatched. The CDR3 is made up of 15 amino acids. Germline V gives CDR1 SGHRS, CDR2 YFSETQ. CDR3 residues: CASSLVAGGGDGYTF. CDR3 coding DNA: TGCGCCAGCAGCTTGGTGGCAGGGGGAGGAGATGGCTACACCTTC.

The rearrangement joins TRBV6-5 to TRBJ2-7; D not resolved. The CDR3 runs to 15 residues. In germline, CDR1 is MNHEY, CDR2 SVGAGI. V gave up 7 bases and J gave up 2 bases, with 18 bases separating them. Written as DNA, the CDR3 is TGTGCCAGCACCCAATTTGGAGCAACAACCTACGAGCAGTACTTC. This codes for CASTQFGATTYEQYF.

J is TRBJ2-5 and V is TRBV7-3; 8 bases match TRBD2. CDR1 and CDR2 from the germline V gene are SGHTA and FQGTGA. The V segment lost 1 base and the J segment 4 bases; nucleotides outside the gene matches: 2. This CDR3 spans 14 amino acids. The CDR3 region is CASSLNGGGETQYF. The CDR3 DNA is TGTGCCAGCAGCTTAAACGGGGGGGGAGAGACCCAGTACTTC.